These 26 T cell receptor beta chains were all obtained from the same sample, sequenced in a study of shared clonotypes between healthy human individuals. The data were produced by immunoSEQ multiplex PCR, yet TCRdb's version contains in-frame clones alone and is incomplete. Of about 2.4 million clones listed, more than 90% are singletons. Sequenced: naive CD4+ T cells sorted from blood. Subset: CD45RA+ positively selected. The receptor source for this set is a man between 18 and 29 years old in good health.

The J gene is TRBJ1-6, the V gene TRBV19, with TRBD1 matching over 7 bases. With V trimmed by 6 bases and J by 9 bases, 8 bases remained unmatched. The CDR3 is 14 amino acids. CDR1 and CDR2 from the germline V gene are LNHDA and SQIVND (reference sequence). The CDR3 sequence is CASRTSGQTSPLHF. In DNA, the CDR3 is TGTGCCAGTAGAACGTCGGGACAGACTTCACCCCTCCACTTT. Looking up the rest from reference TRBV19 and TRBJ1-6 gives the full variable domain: DGGITQSPKYLFRKEGQNVTLSCEQNLNHDAMYWYRQDPGQGLRLIYYSQIVNDFQKGDIAEGYSVSREKKESFPLTVTSAQKNPTAFYLCASRTSGQTSPLHFGNGTRLTVT.

CDR3 amino acids: CASSFNGRGGLQPQHF. The CDR3 DNA sequence: TGTGCCAGCAGTTTTAATGGCAGGGGGGGGTTGCAGCCCCAGCATTTT. This chain links TRBV28 with TRBJ1-5, with 7 bases matching TRBD1. J lost 7 bases, V lost 3 bases, and 12 bases had no gene match. The CDR3 has 16 amino acids. The germline V gene encodes CDR1 MDHEN and CDR2 SYDVKM.

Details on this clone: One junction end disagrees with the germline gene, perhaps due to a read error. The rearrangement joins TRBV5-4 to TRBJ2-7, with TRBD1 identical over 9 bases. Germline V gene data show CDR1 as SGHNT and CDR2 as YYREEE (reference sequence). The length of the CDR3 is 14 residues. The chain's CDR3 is CASSSGQGLYEQYF. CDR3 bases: TGTGCCAGTAGCTCGGGACAGGGATTATACGAGCAGTACTTC.

The CDR3 bases are TGTGCCAGCCCAGGGACCCACTACGAGCAGTACTTC. This gives the protein CASPGTHYEQYF. The V gene is TRBV6-4, the J gene TRBJ2-7, with D perhaps being TRBD1 or TRBD2 (5 bases each). This CDR3 comprises 12 residues. Trimming pared 8 bases from V and 3 bases from J, leaving 11 bases between. The germline V gene encodes CDR1 MRHNA and CDR2 SNTAGT.

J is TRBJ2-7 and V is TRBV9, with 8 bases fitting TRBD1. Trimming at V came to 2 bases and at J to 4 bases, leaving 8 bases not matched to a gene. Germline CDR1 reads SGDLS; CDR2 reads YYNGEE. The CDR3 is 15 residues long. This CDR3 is CASSVTGGPAYEQYF. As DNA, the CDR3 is TGTGCCAGCAGCGTTACAGGGGGGCCCGCGTACGAGCAGTACTTC.

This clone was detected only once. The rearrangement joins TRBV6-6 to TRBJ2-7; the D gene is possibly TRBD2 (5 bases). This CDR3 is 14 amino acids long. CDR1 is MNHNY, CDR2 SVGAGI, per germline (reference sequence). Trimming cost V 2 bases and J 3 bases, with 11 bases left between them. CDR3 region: CASSYTGVLYEQYF. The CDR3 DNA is TGTGCCAGCAGTTACACCGGGGTCCTCTACGAGCAGTACTTC.

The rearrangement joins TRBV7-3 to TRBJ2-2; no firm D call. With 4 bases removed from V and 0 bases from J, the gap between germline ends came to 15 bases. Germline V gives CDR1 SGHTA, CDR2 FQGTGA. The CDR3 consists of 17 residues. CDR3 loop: CASSSQHLGPNTGELFF. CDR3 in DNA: TGTGCCAGCAGCTCCCAACATCTCGGTCCGAACACCGGGGAGCTGTTTTTT.

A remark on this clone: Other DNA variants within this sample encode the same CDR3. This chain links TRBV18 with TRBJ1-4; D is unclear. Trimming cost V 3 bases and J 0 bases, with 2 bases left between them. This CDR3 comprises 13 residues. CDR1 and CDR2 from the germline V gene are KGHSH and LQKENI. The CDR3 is CASSPPTNEKLFF. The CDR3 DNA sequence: TGTGCCAGCTCACCCCCAACTAATGAAAAACTGTTTTTT.

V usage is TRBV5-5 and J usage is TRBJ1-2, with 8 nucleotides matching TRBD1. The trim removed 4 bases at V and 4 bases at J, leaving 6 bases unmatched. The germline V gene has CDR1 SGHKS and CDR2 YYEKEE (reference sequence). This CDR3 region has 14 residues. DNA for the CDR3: TGTGCCAGCAGCCCCGGACAGGGAAGCTATGGCTACACCTTC. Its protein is CASSPGQGSYGYTF.

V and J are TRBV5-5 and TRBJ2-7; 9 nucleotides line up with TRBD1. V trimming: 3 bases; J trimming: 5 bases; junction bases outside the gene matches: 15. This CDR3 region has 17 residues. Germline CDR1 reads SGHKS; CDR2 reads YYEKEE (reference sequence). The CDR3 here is CASSSRDRAPVSDEQYF. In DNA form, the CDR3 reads TGTGCCAGCAGCTCCCGGGACAGGGCCCCCGTGAGCGACGAGCAGTACTTC. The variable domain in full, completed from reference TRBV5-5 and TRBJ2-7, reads DAGVTQSPTHLIKTRGQQVTLRCSPISGHKSVSWYQQVLGQGPQFIFQYYEKEERGRGNFPDRFSARQFPNYSSELNVNALLLGDSALYLCASSSRDRAPVSDEQYFGPGTRLTVT.

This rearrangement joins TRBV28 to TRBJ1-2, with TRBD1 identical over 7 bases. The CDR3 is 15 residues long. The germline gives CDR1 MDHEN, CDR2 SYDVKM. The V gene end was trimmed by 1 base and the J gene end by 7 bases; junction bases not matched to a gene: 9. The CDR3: CASSLLGTELRGYTF. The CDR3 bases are TGTGCCAGCAGTTTATTGGGGACAGAGCTCCGTGGCTACACCTTC.

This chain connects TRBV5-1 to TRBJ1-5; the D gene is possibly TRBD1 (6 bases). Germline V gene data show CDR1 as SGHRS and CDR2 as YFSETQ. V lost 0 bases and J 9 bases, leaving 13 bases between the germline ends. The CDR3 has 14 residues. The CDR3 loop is CASSLDRGRGPQHF. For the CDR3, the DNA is TGCGCCAGCAGCTTGGATAGGGGCAGGGGGCCCCAGCATTTT.

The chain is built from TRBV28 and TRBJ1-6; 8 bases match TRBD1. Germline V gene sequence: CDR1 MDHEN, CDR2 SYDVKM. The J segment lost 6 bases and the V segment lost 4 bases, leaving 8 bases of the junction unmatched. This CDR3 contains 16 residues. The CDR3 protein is CASSSGRTGINSPLHF. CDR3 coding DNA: TGTGCCAGCAGTTCCGGTCGGACAGGGATTAATTCACCCCTCCACTTT.

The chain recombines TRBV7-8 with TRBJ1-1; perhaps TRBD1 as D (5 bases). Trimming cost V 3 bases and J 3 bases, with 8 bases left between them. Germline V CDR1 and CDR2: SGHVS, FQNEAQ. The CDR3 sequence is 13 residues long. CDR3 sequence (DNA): TGTGCCAGCAGCTTCGGCAGGGACACTGAAGCTTTCTTT. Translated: CASSFGRDTEAFF.

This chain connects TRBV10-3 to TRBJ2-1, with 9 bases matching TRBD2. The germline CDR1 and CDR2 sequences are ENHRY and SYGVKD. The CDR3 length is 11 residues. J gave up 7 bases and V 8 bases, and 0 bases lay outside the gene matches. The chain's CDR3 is CAIAGGNEQFF. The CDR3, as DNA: TGTGCCATCGCGGGAGGGAATGAGCAGTTCTTC.

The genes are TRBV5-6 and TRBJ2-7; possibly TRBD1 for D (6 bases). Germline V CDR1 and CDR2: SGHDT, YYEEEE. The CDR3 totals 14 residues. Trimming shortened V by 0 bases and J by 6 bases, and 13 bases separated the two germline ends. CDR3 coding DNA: TGTGCCAGCAGCTTGGTAGGGGGTCTGGGCGAGCAGTACTTC. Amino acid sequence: CASSLVGGLGEQYF.

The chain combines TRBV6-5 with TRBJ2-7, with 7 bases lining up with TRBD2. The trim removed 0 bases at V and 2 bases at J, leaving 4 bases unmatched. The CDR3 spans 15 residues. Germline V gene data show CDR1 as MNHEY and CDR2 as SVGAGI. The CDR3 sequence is CASSYSVGTTYEQYF. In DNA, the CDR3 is TGTGCCAGCAGTTACTCCGTCGGGACTACCTACGAGCAGTACTTC.

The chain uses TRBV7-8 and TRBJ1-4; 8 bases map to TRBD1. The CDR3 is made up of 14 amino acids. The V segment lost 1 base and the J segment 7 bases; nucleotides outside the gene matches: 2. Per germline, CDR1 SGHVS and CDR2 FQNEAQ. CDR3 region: CASSLEGQGEKLFF. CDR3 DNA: TGTGCCAGCAGCTTAGAAGGACAGGGTGAAAAACTGTTTTTT.

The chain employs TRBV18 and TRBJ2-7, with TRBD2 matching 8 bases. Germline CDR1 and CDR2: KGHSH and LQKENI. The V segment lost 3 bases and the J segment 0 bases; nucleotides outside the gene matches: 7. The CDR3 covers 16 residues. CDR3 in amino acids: CASSPVAGGASYEQYF. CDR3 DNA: TGTGCCAGCTCACCCGTTGCGGGGGGCGCCTCCTACGAGCAGTACTTC. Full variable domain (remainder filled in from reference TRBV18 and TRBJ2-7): NAGVMQNPRHLVRRRGQEARLRCSPMKGHSHVYWYRQLPEEGLKFMVYLQKENIIDESGMPKERFSAEFPKEGPSILRIQQVVRGDSAAYFCASSPVAGGASYEQYFGPGTRLTVT.

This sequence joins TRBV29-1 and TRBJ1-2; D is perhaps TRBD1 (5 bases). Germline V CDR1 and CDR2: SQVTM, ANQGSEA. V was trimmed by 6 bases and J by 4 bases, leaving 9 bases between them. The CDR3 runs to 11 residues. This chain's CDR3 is CSVRDGYGYTF. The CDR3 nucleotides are TGCAGCGTCAGGGATGGCTATGGCTACACCTTC.

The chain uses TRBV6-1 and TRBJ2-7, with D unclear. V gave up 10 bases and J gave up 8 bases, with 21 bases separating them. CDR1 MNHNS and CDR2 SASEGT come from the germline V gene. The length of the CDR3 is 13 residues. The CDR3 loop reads CATGAARRLKQYF. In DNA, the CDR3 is TGTGCCACCGGTGCGGCCCGCCGTTTAAAGCAGTACTTC.

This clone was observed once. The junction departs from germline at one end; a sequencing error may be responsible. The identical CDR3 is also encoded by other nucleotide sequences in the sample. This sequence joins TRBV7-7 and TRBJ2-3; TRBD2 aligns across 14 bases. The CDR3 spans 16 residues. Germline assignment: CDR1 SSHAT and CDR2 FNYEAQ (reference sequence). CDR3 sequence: CASSRGLAGGTDTQYF. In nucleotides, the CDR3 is TGTGCTAGCAGCCGGGGACTAGCGGGAGGCACAGATACGCAGTATTTT.

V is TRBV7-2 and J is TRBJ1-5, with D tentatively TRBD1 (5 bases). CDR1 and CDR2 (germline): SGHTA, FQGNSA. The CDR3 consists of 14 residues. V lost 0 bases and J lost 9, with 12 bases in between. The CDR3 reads CASSLAGEVGPQHF. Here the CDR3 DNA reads TGTGCCAGCAGCTTAGCAGGGGAAGTAGGGCCCCAGCATTTT.

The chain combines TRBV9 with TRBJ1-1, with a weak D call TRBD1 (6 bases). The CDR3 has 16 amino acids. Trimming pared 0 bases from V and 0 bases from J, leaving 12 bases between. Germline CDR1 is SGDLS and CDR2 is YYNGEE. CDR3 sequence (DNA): TGTGCCAGCAGCGTAGCTACCGGGGGCGTGAACACTGAAGCTTTCTTT. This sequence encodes CASSVATGGVNTEAFF.

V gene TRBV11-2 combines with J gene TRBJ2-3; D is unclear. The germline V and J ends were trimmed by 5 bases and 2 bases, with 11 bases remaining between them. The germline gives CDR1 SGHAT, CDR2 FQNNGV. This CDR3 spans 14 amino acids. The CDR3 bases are TGTGCCAGCAGCCTAAGACTCAACACAGATACGCAGTATTTT. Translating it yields CASSLRLNTDTQYF.

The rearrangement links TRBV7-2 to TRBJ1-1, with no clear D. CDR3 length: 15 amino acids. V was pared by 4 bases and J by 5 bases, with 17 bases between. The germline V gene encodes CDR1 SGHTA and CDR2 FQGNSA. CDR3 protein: CASSSLSSLGTEAFF. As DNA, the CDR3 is TGTGCCAGCAGCTCCCTTTCGTCCTTAGGGACTGAAGCTTTCTTT.